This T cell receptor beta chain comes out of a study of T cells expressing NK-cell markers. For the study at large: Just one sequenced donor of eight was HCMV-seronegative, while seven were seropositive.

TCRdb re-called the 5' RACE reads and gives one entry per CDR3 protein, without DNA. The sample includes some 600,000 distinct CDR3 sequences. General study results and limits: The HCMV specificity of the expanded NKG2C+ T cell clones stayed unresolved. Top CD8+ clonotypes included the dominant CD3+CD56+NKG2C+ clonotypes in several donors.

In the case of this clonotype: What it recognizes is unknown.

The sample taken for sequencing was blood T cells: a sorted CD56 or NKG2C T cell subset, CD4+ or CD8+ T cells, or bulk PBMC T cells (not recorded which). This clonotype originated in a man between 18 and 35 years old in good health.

This CDR3 reads CASSLAGYEAFF. The rearrangement joins TRBV5-6 to TRBJ1-1. Per germline, CDR1 SGHDT and CDR2 YYEEEE. This CDR3 is built from 12 residues.